This T cell receptor (beta chain) was identified in a study of shared clonotypes between healthy human individuals. Study-wide context: Contributing individuals were a couple of females and three males aged 18 to 49. Three plates were used per donor for CD4 naive, three for CD4 memory, two for CD8 naive and one for CD8 memory. Study-wide points: Clonotypes not shared had lower generation probabilities than those common to all four donors.

Germline CDR1 is SGHTA and CDR2 is FQGTGA. V lost 0 bases to trimming and J lost 8 bases; unmatched junction nucleotides: 13. CDR3 length: 17 residues. On sorted subsets, replicate PCRs used about 0.2 ug DNA, or tens of thousands of T cell genomes. The assay was immunoSEQ multiplex PCR, and TCRdb's table has in-frame clones only and misses some. In the table there are 2,500,000 or so clones, under 95% of which are singletons. Notes on this clone: Its antigen is undetermined.

This chain uses TRBV7-3 with TRBJ2-1; 7 bases are a match to TRBD2. Sample: naive CD4+ T cells from PBMCs. Documented subset: CD45RA+ positively selected. The source of this sequence is a man in his late teens or twenties in good health. Some clones in this sample may be carry-over from other donors' samples. CDR3 nucleotide sequence: TGTGCCAGCAGCTTAACTACGGTTAGGGAGGGCAACGATGAGCAGTTCTTC. Its protein product is CASSLTTVREGNDEQFF.